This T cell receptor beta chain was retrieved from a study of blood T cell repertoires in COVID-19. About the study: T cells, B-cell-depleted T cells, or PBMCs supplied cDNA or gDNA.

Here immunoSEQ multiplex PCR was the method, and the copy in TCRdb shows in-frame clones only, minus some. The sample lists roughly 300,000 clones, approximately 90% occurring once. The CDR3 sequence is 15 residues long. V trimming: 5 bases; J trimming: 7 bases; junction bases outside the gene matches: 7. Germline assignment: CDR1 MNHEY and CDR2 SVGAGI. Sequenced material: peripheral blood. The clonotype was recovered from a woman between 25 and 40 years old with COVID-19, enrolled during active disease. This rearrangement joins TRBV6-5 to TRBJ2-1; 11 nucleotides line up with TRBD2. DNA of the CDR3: TGTGCCAGCAGTCTTGTAGCGGGAGGGGAGAATGAGCAGTTCTTC. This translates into CASSLVAGGENEQFF.